This T cell receptor (beta chain) was sequenced during a study of shared clonotypes between healthy human individuals. In the naive CD8 group, cells lacked CD45RO and were positively selected for CCR7, so terminally differentiated effector memory CD45RA+ cells were left out. In the original analysis: ImmunoSEQ output held junction-only sequences without quality scores, so filtering differed. Profiled with immunoSEQ multiplex PCR; TCRdb holds only in-frame clones, not every one. V, J and clone size derive from that table, while D and trimming were established from the DNA sequence. The sample carries about 700,000 clones, roughly nine tenths recorded once. The TCR comes from a man aged 25 to 40 in good health. Input material: naive CD8+ T cells sorted from blood.

The CDR3 loop reads CASSLTGTGNQPQHF. DNA of the CDR3: TGTGCCAGCAGCTTAACGGGGACAGGTAATCAGCCCCAGCATTTT. This chain links TRBV7-9 with TRBJ1-5; 8 bases map to TRBD1. Germline CDR1 is SEHNR and CDR2 is FQNEAQ (reference sequence). The CDR3 spans 15 residues. Unmatched junction bases numbered 4, after V lost 2 bases and J lost 4 bases.